This entry lists 2 T cell receptor beta chains sequenced from one sample in a study of T cell changes during pregnancy in multiple sclerosis. Measured with immunoSEQ multiplex PCR; TCRdb has only the in-frame clones, and not every one. Here the sample spans about 41,000 clones, around 91% being singletons. Sequenced here: CD8+ T cells from peripheral blood mononuclear cells, sampled in the first trimester of pregnancy. These receptor sequences come from a female donor with multiple sclerosis, enrolled in a pregnancy study.

This chain links TRBV6-1 with TRBJ1-2; 7 nucleotides line up with TRBD1. Germline CDR1 and CDR2: MNHNS and SASEGT. V was clipped by 2 bases and J by 7 bases; unmatched bases: 13. The CDR3 is 16 amino acids. CDR3: CASSESPRQGPSGYTF. The CDR3 DNA reads TGTGCCAGCAGTGAAAGCCCCCGACAGGGACCGTCTGGCTACACCTTC.

The DNA for the CDR3 is TGTGCCAGCAGCGCCCCAGGGGGGCGGAGGTCCTATAATTCACCCCTCCACTTT. Protein product: CASSAPGGRRSYNSPLHF. The chain is built from TRBV9 and TRBJ1-6, with 7 bases matching TRBD1. The CDR3 spans 18 residues. CDR1 is SGDLS and CDR2 is YYNGEE in the germline V gene. V gave up 3 bases and J gave up 1 base; unmatched junction bases: 10.